This is a list of T cell receptor beta chains from one sample in a study of T cell responses to AZD1222 COVID-19 vaccine. This table comes from immunoSEQ multiplex PCR, and its TCRdb copy is limited to in-frame clones, with some not included. Counted here are over 100,000 clones, more than 85% occurring once; the ten biggest clones make up approximately 5%. Sequences were derived from peripheral blood, sampled on day 0 of AZD1222 vaccination. These TCRs come from an adult in good health. Both conserved end residues are part of each CDR3. D genes are given only for firm matches. A clone size is listed for some rows: how often the clone was seen (once, few, many), or a class if it is expanded.

D gene	V gene	J gene	clone size	CDR3 protein	CDR3 DNA
NA	TRBV7-9	TRBJ1-6	NA	CASSLATGGIRDNGVPLHF	TGTGCCAGCAGCTTAGCGACCGGAGGTATCAGGGACAATGGGGTACCCCTCCACTTT
NA	TRBV27	TRBJ2-7	NA	CASSPTGSSYEQYF	TGTGCCAGCAGTCCGACGGGTTCCTCCTACGAGCAGTACTTC
NA	TRBV4-3	TRBJ2-7	few	CASSPRVGSTEQYF	TGCGCCAGCAGCCCGCGAGTAGGGTCTACTGAGCAGTACTTC
TRBD1	TRBV7-2	TRBJ1-5	NA	CASSSRGGNQPQHF	TGTGCCAGCAGCTCCAGGGGGGGTAATCAGCCCCAGCATTTT
NA	TRBV27	TRBJ2-7	NA	CASSFLDPQGKGYEQYF	TGTGCCAGCAGTTTCCTAGACCCGCAGGGTAAGGGATACGAGCAGTACTTC
TRBD1	TRBV5-1	TRBJ2-7	NA	CASSDRQGQEQYF	TGCGCCAGCAGCGACCGACAGGGGCAAGAGCAGTACTTC
TRBD1	TRBV10-2	TRBJ1-6	NA	CASSLPGQGRSPLHF	TGCGCCAGCAGCCTTCCGGGACAGGGGAGGTCACCCCTCCACTTT
NA	TRBV6-5	TRBJ2-1	NA	CASRERRSAYNEQFF	TGTGCCAGCAGGGAGCGGAGATCGGCCTACAATGAGCAGTTCTTC
NA	TRBV5-6	TRBJ1-4	NA	CASSKQGVNEKLFF	TGTGCCAGCAGCAAACAGGGAGTTAATGAAAAACTGTTTTTT
TRBD2	TRBV5-1	TRBJ2-5	NA	CASSPGLAGEVETQYF	TGCGCCAGCAGCCCGGGACTAGCGGGAGAAGTAGAGACCCAGTACTTC
NA	TRBV12-3/TRBV12-4	TRBJ1-3	NA	CASSFSSGNTIYF	TGTGCCAGCAGTTTCAGCTCTGGAAACACCATATATTTT
TRBD1	TRBV27	TRBJ1-1	NA	CASSLGQGGTEAFF	TGTGCCAGCAGTTTAGGACAGGGGGGCACTGAAGCTTTCTTT
TRBD2	TRBV7-2	TRBJ2-3	once	CASSLDGAGGVDTQYF	TGTGCCAGCAGCTTAGACGGGGCGGGGGGGGTAGATACGCAGTATTTT
NA	TRBV18	TRBJ1-1	NA	CASSLTRVITEAFF	TGTGCCAGCTCGTTGACGAGAGTGATCACTGAAGCTTTCTTT
NA	TRBV30	TRBJ2-7	NA	CAWSVVSSYEQYF	TGTGCCTGGAGCGTCGTTAGCTCCTACGAGCAGTACTTC
NA	TRBV15	TRBJ1-1	NA	CATSRGQTNTEAFF	TGTGCCACCAGCAGAGGACAGACGAACACTGAAGCTTTCTTT
NA	TRBV29-1	TRBJ2-7	NA	CSVLGPSYEQYF	TGCAGCGTTTTAGGCCCATCCTACGAGCAGTACTTC
NA	TRBV6-2/TRBV6-3	TRBJ2-3	NA	CASSQDTSTDTQYF	TGTGCCAGCAGTCAGGACACAAGCACAGATACGCAGTATTTT
NA	TRBV2	TRBJ2-7	NA	CASSDTSYEQYF	TGTGCCAGCAGTGACACCTCCTACGAGCAGTACTTC
NA	TRBV7-9	TRBJ1-6	NA	CASSLQTGNSPLHF	TGTGCCAGCAGCCTGCAGACCGGTAATTCACCCCTCCACTTT
TRBD1	TRBV6-4	TRBJ1-2	NA	CASSLDRGRGYTF	TGTGCCAGCAGCCTAGACAGGGGGCGAGGCTACACCTTC
TRBD1	TRBV6-2/TRBV6-3	TRBJ1-2	NA	CASSFDRGLDGYTF	TGTGCCAGCAGTTTCGACAGGGGGCTTGATGGCTACACCTTC
NA	TRBV6-2/TRBV6-3	TRBJ1-2	NA	CASSYNLRGYGYTF	TGTGCCAGCAGTTACAACCTACGGGGCTATGGCTACACCTTC
NA	TRBV7-9	TRBJ1-2	NA	CASSPGGPGYTF	TGTGCCAGCAGCCCCGGGGGCCCTGGCTACACCTTC
NA	TRBV20-1	TRBJ1-1	NA	CSASLPRAFF	TGCAGTGCTAGCCTGCCCCGGGCTTTCTTT
NA	TRBV20-1	TRBJ1-1	NA	CSARGSTEAFF	TGCAGTGCTAGGGGTAGCACTGAAGCTTTCTTT
TRBD2	TRBV12-5	TRBJ2-1	NA	CASGLVLAGGNEQFF	TGTGCTAGTGGTTTGGTACTAGCGGGGGGGAATGAGCAGTTCTTC
NA	TRBV7-9	TRBJ1-2	NA	CASSLGERYGYTF	TGTGCCAGCAGCTTAGGGGAGCGCTATGGCTACACCTTC
NA	TRBV11-1	TRBJ2-2	NA	CASSLEVGTGELFF	TGTGCCAGCAGCTTAGAGGTCGGAACCGGGGAGCTGTTTTTT
TRBD1	TRBV16	TRBJ1-5	many	CASSPSPSGGQPQHF	TGTGCCAGCAGCCCCTCACCCTCAGGGGGACAGCCCCAGCATTTT
NA	TRBV2	TRBJ1-5	NA	CASSAGVASNQPQHF	TGTGCCAGCAGTGCAGGGGTTGCTAGCAATCAGCCCCAGCATTTT
NA	TRBV7-9	TRBJ1-2	NA	CASSLEGGPNYGYTF	TGTGCCAGCAGCTTAGAGGGCGGGCCTAACTATGGCTACACCTTC
NA	TRBV10-3	TRBJ1-1	NA	CAIKNTEAFF	TGTGCCATCAAGAACACTGAAGCTTTCTTT
NA	TRBV2	TRBJ1-2	NA	CASSLIRFDYTF	TGTGCCAGCAGTCTTATTCGCTTCGACTACACCTTC
NA	TRBV5-6	TRBJ2-5	NA	CASSLVGVGTQYF	TGTGCCAGCAGCTTGGTCGGGGTGGGGACCCAGTACTTC
TRBD1	TRBV24-1	TRBJ1-3	NA	CATSDFTGGENTIYF	TGTGCCACCAGTGATTTTACAGGGGGTGAGAACACCATATATTTT
NA	TRBV5-1	TRBJ1-1	few	CASRADVWGRGTEAFF	TGCGCCAGCAGAGCCGATGTTTGGGGGCGAGGGACTGAAGCTTTCTTT
NA	TRBV14	TRBJ2-7	NA	CASSQEANYEQYF	TGTGCCAGCAGCCAAGAAGCCAACTACGAGCAGTACTTC
NA	TRBV24-1	TRBJ2-1	NA	CATSDFPLRGEGSYNEQFF	TGTGCCACCAGTGATTTCCCACTCAGGGGTGAGGGCTCCTACAATGAGCAGTTCTTC
TRBD1	TRBV6-5	TRBJ2-7	NA	CASSYSRQGDQHEQYF	TGTGCCAGCAGTTACTCGAGACAGGGGGATCAGCACGAGCAGTACTTC
NA	TRBV28	TRBJ1-4	NA	CASSLFQAVNEKLFF	TGTGCCAGCAGTTTATTCCAGGCCGTTAATGAAAAACTGTTTTTT
NA	TRBV10-3	TRBJ2-3	NA	CAISESFEGDTQYF	TGTGCCATCAGTGAGTCGTTCGAAGGGGATACGCAGTATTTT
TRBD1	TRBV5-8	TRBJ2-7	NA	CASSSRDRGKEQYF	TGTGCCAGCAGCTCCCGGGACAGGGGAAAAGAGCAGTACTTC
NA	TRBV19	TRBJ2-5	NA	CASSTAGPQETQYF	TGTGCCAGTAGTACCGCGGGGCCTCAAGAGACCCAGTACTTC
NA	TRBV2	TRBJ2-7	NA	CASRAGGSYEQYF	TGTGCCAGCAGAGCAGGGGGGTCCTACGAGCAGTACTTC
TRBD2	TRBV6-5	TRBJ2-7	NA	CASSYSGGTSSYEQYF	TGTGCCAGCAGTTACTCGGGAGGGACCTCCTCCTACGAGCAGTACTTC
TRBD2	TRBV28	TRBJ2-2	NA	CASSRSGRAVSGELFF	TGTGCCAGCAGTAGGAGCGGGAGGGCCGTAAGCGGGGAGCTGTTTTTT
NA	TRBV11-2	TRBJ2-5	NA	CASSSWRGLGGETQYF	TGTGCCAGCAGCTCTTGGCGGGGCTTAGGAGGGGAGACCCAGTACTTC